This T cell receptor beta chain was documented in a study of response to subunit inactivated influenza vaccine. This clonotype was detected ten times or more. MiXCR, run by TCRdb on the RT-PCR reads, gives a single entry per CDR3 protein. The sample consists of a few hundred thousand distinct CDR3 sequences, 11% of them appearing once. The CDR3 consists of 14 residues. Trimming took off 5 bases at V and 0 bases at J, with 11 bases between the two ends. CDR1 is SQVTM, CDR2 ANQGSEA, per germline. The same sample was also studied in work on T cells expressing NK-cell markers. This second study notes: As the method of synthesis, 5'RACE template switching with UMIs yielded TCR beta cDNA.

Specimen: PBMCs from blood, collected on the day of vaccination. This TCR came from a man between 45 and 60 years old who received an inactivated influenza vaccine. The V call is TRBV29-1, the J call TRBJ1-3, with D maybe TRBD1 (5 bases). The CDR3 coding sequence is TGCAGCGTTATCGGACACCGCTCTGGAAACACCATATATTTT. Amino acids: CSVIGHRSGNTIYF.